A selection of T cell receptor beta chains follows, all from one sample in a study of OX40 agonist ivuxolimab in advanced cancers. TCRdb keeps only in-frame clones here, not all; method: immunoSEQ multiplex PCR. Of under 75,000 clones in the sample, roughly four fifths were seen once. This sample comprised CD4+ or CD8+ T cells sorted from blood, obtained in a trial of the OX40 agonist ivuxolimab. The receptor set was obtained from an adult with an advanced solid tumor such as melanoma, head and neck, liver or kidney cancer. The CDR3 runs from the conserved cysteine through the conserved F or W. The D gene is left open where the match is weak. Part of the rows lack a size; the others show once, few, many or a class for expanded clones.

TRBJ2-2 once TRBV7-8 NA TGTGCCAGCAGCTTAGTACAGCAACGTAACACCGGGGAGCTGTTTTTT CASSLVQQRNTGELFF
TRBJ2-3 NA TRBV5-1 TRBD2 TGCGCCAGCAGCTTGGGGGCTAGCGGGGGCACAGATACGCAGTATTTT CASSLGASGGTDTQYF
TRBJ1-4 NA TRBV18 TRBD1 TGTGCCAGCTCAACGGGGCAGGGGGCAAAGAATGAAAAACTGTTTTTT CASSTGQGAKNEKLFF
TRBJ1-1 few TRBV2 NA TGTGCCAGAAGCACCGTGGCCATGAACACTGAAGCTTTCTTT CARSTVAMNTEAFF
TRBJ2-1 NA TRBV7-9 NA TGTGCCAGCAGCTTAGCGGGGGCCGGGGATGAGCAGTTCTTC CASSLAGAGDEQFF
TRBJ1-2 NA TRBV27 NA TGTGCCAGCAGTTTATCAGGGGCTAACTATGGCTACACCTTC CASSLSGANYGYTF
TRBJ1-1 many TRBV6-6 NA TGTGCCAGCGGGGTCAACACTGAAGCTTTCTTT CASGVNTEAFF
TRBJ1-2 NA TRBV6-6 NA TGTGCCAGCAGTTACGGGGATTACCGACTCTATGGCTACACCTTC CASSYGDYRLYGYTF
TRBJ1-1 NA TRBV29-1 NA TGCAGCGTGGGGGGGAGTAGAAGCACTGAAGCTTTCTTT CSVGGSRSTEAFF
TRBJ2-5 few TRBV15 NA TGTGCCACCAGCAGAGACCCAGGGAATCAAGAGACCCAGTACTTC CATSRDPGNQETQYF
TRBJ2-5 NA TRBV9 TRBD1 TGTGCCAGCAGCGCCGACCCCGGGACAGGGGTCCTACAGACCCAGTACTTC CASSADPGTGVLQTQYF
TRBJ2-7 NA TRBV5-6 NA TGTGCCAGCAGCCTTACCGGCAAACCCTACGAGCAGTACTTC CASSLTGKPYEQYF
TRBJ1-3 NA TRBV5-1 TRBD1 TGCGCCAGCAGCCCAAGGGGGCTGCTCTCTGGAAACACCATATATTTT CASSPRGLLSGNTIYF
TRBJ1-1 NA TRBV6-4 NA TGTGCCAGCAGTGACTCTCCCGGCGGCGAGTCAAACACTGAAGCTTTCTTT CASSDSPGGESNTEAFF
TRBJ1-1 NA TRBV19 TRBD1 TGTGCCAGTAGTTGGGGGACAGGGTGGGAGAACACTGAAGCTTTCTTT CASSWGTGWENTEAFF
TRBJ1-1 NA TRBV30 NA TGTGCCTGGAGTTCAACACCAGGCACTGAAGCTTTCTTT CAWSSTPGTEAFF
TRBJ2-5 NA TRBV5-1 NA TGCGCCAGCAGCTTGGCGAGCCAGAAAGAGACCCAGTACTTC CASSLASQKETQYF
TRBJ1-3 NA TRBV18 NA TGTGCCAGCTCACCCCCTACCTTAAGAAACACCATATATTTT CASSPPTLRNTIYF
TRBJ1-1 NA TRBV5-1 NA TGCGCCAGCAGCTTGGACCCGAATATGAACACTGAAGCTTTCTTT CASSLDPNMNTEAFF
TRBJ1-6 NA TRBV12-5 TRBD1 TGTGCTAGTGGTGGGACAGGCGCCCTTAATTCACCCCTCCACTTT CASGGTGALNSPLHF
TRBJ2-5 NA TRBV5-4 NA TGTGCCAGCAGCTTGGTGCAAGAGACCCAGTACTTC CASSLVQETQYF
TRBJ2-1 once TRBV18 NA TGTGCCAGCTCACCCCAGGTCAAGCTAGGCACTACGCGTGATGAGCAGTTCTTC CASSPQVKLGTTRDEQFF
TRBJ2-7 NA TRBV30 NA TGTGCCTGGAGTACCACGTACGAGCAGTACTTC CAWSTTYEQYF
TRBJ2-3 once TRBV29-1 NA TGCAGCGTTGAAAATCCATCTGCGCGAACGGGTACGCAGTATTTT CSVENPSARTGTQYF
TRBJ2-1 NA TRBV2 NA TGTGCCAGCAGTGGTTCTCCGGGGTCCTACAATGAGCAGTTCTTC CASSGSPGSYNEQFF
TRBJ1-1 NA TRBV11-1 NA TGTGCCAGCAGCTGGCGGTCAGCGCAGGGGATTGAAGCTTTCTTT CASSWRSAQGIEAFF
TRBJ2-7 NA TRBV2 TRBD1 TGTGCCAGCAGTGACAGGGGGCTGGACGAGCAGTACTTC CASSDRGLDEQYF
TRBJ1-2 once TRBV6-1 NA TGTGCCAGCAGTGTGACGGATTCTATTGGCTACACCTTC CASSVTDSIGYTF
TRBJ1-1 NA TRBV5-1 TRBD1 TGCGCCAGCAGCTTGGAGGGACAGGGAGGAATGAACACTGAAGCTTTCTTT CASSLEGQGGMNTEAFF
TRBJ2-7 NA TRBV19 NA TGTGCCAGTAGTCCCGGACATCCCTACGAGCAGTACTTC CASSPGHPYEQYF
TRBJ2-1 once TRBV9 TRBD2 TGTGCCAGCAGCGTAGTGTCCCCTAGCGGGGTTGGTGAGCAGTTCTTC CASSVVSPSGVGEQFF
TRBJ2-7 NA TRBV19 NA TGTGCCAGCCAAGGAACCGACAGAGGCTACGAGCAGTACTTC CASQGTDRGYEQYF
TRBJ1-2 NA TRBV19 NA TGTGCCAGTAGTGAAGGCGGCGTGGATCTCTATGGCTACACCTTC CASSEGGVDLYGYTF
TRBJ1-2 NA TRBV27 NA TGTGCCAGCAGTTTATCGGGGGTAGACTATGGCTACACCTTC CASSLSGVDYGYTF
TRBJ2-5 NA TRBV6-1 NA TGTGCCAGCAGCCTTAGGGGGGGCCAAGAGACCCAGTACTTC CASSLRGGQETQYF
TRBJ2-5 few TRBV5-1 NA TGCGCCAGCAGCTTGGACACCCAAGAGACCCAGTACTTC CASSLDTQETQYF